One and the same sample provided the 20 T cell receptor beta chains below, sequenced in a study of cytomegalovirus exposure and HLA in healthy donors. The PCR used 60 Vbeta and 13 Jbeta primers. Only in-frame clones appear in the TCRdb table, and some are missing; sequencing was by immunoSEQ multiplex PCR. The table has 55,000 to 80,000 clones, 60% to 80% seen once; the top ten hold around 7.6%. The sample consisted of PBMCs. Receptor source: a man between 60 and 75 years old in good health and CMV-seropositive.

The chain links TRBV14 to TRBJ1-6; D possibly corresponds to TRBD1 (5 bases). The V end was cut by 1 base, the J end by 9 bases, with 16 bases between. This CDR3 is 16 amino acids long. In germline, CDR1 is SGHDN, CDR2 FVKESK. CDR3 sequence reads: CASSQGGGVFGSPLHF. CDR3 sequence (DNA): TGTGCCAGCAGCCAAGGCGGAGGGGTGTTTGGTTCACCCCTCCACTTT. Combining the CDR3 with reference TRBV14 and TRBJ1-6 gives the whole variable domain EAGVTQFPSHSVIEKGQTVTLRCDPISGHDNLYWYRRVMGKEIKFLLHFVKESKQDESGMPNNRFLAERTGGTYSTLKVQPAELEDSGVYFCASSQGGGVFGSPLHFGNGTRLTVT.

The chain employs TRBV11-2 and TRBJ1-2; D ambiguous. CDR1 is SGHAT, CDR2 FQNNGV, per germline. V lost 4 bases, J lost 1 base, and 19 bases lay in between. The CDR3 sequence is 17 residues long. CDR3 bases: TGTGCCAGCAGCTCCAGGAGGGTACGCGAGCTTAACTATGGCTACACCTTC. This encodes CASSSRRVRELNYGYTF.

The chain couples TRBV5-1 to TRBJ1-1; 12 bases are a match to TRBD1. This CDR3 comprises 16 residues. The trim removed 2 bases at V and 1 base at J, leaving 3 bases unmatched. The germline gives CDR1 SGHRS, CDR2 YFSETQ. CDR3 sequence: CASSFWGQGANTEAFF. In nucleotides, the CDR3 is TGCGCCAGCAGCTTTTGGGGACAGGGGGCGAACACTGAAGCTTTCTTT.

The chain couples TRBV27 to TRBJ1-1, with 10 bases aligning to TRBD1. This CDR3 has 17 amino acids. J gave up 0 bases and V 2 bases, and 6 bases lay outside the gene matches. Germline assignment: CDR1 MNHEY and CDR2 SMNVEV (reference sequence). CDR3 region: CASSLLGTGVMNTEAFF. As DNA, the CDR3 is TGTGCCAGCAGTTTACTGGGGACAGGGGTTATGAACACTGAAGCTTTCTTT.

The chain carries TRBV6-1 and TRBJ2-3; 8 nucleotides align to TRBD2. Trimming removed 5 bases from V and 6 bases from J; junction bases left unmatched: 4. The CDR3 loop spans 13 amino acids. Germline assignment: CDR1 MNHNS and CDR2 SASEGT. The CDR3 here is CASSKRLADTQYF. DNA of the CDR3: TGTGCCAGCAGTAAGAGACTAGCGGATACGCAGTATTTT.

The genes are TRBV4-1 and TRBJ1-4, with TRBD1 identical over 9 bases. This CDR3 is 18 amino acids long. With 0 bases clipped from V and 1 base from J, the junction kept 6 bases outside the gene matches. CDR1 and CDR2 (germline): MGHRA, YSYEKL. CDR3 nucleotide sequence: TGCGCCAGCAGCCAAGAGGGGACAGGGATTAAAACTAATGAAAAACTGTTTTTT. Translated: CASSQEGTGIKTNEKLFF.

The J gene is TRBJ1-4, the V gene TRBV29-1, with a weak D call TRBD1 (5 bases). From germline, CDR1 is SQVTM and CDR2 ANQGSEA. The CDR3 contains 13 residues. V lost 6 bases, J lost 6 bases, and 14 bases lay in between. This CDR3 reads CSVRPLGDEKLFF. The CDR3 nucleotides are TGCAGCGTCCGACCGCTAGGGGATGAAAAACTGTTTTTT.

The rearrangement links TRBV7-9 to TRBJ1-2, with a possible D match to TRBD1 (5 bases). CDR3 length equals 13 residues. Trimming pared 5 bases from V and 6 bases from J, leaving 13 bases between. Germline CDR1 SEHNR, CDR2 FQNEAQ (reference sequence). The CDR3 loop is CASSPGGWHGYTF. Written as DNA, the CDR3 is TGTGCCAGCAGCCCCGGGGGTTGGCATGGCTACACCTTC.

This rearrangement joins TRBV5-1 to TRBJ2-5; 7 bases are shared with TRBD1. Germline CDR1 reads SGHRS; CDR2 reads YFSETQ. V gave up 0 bases and J gave up 6 bases; unmatched junction bases: 5. This CDR3 contains 14 residues. The CDR3 bases are TGCGCCAGCAGCTTGGCCCGACAGGGAAAGACCCAGTACTTC. The encoded protein is CASSLARQGKTQYF.

The V and J genes are TRBV5-8 and TRBJ1-5, with D possibly TRBD1 on 5 matching bases. CDR3 size: 18 residues. CDR1 and CDR2 (germline): SGHTS, YDEGEE. Trimming removed 1 base from V and 0 bases from J, with 17 bases in between. The CDR3 DNA reads as TGTGCCAGCAGCTTGAGGGAGGGGCACTCTTATAGCAATCAGCCCCAGCATTTT. Its translation is CASSLREGHSYSNQPQHF.

This rearrangement joins TRBV5-8 to TRBJ1-2; 8 nucleotides line up with TRBD1. The CDR3 sequence is 18 residues long. V was pared by 0 bases and J by 8 bases, with 18 bases of the junction left unmatched. In germline, CDR1 is SGHTS, CDR2 YDEGEE. DNA for the CDR3: TGTGCCAGCAGCTTGGCCTTGCCAGGGGGCGCTTCGGGCGGAGGCTACACCTTC. It specifies CASSLALPGGASGGGYTF.

V gene TRBV27 combines with J gene TRBJ1-5, with a weak D call TRBD1 (5 bases). V was trimmed by 4 bases and J by 6 bases, leaving 19 bases between them. Per the germline V gene, CDR1 is MNHEY and CDR2 is SMNVEV (reference sequence). The CDR3 runs to 16 residues. The CDR3 coding sequence is TGTGCCAGCAGTTCAAACGGTTGGGCAGGGATTCAGCCCCAGCATTTT. Residues: CASSSNGWAGIQPQHF.

J is TRBJ2-7 and V is TRBV9; TRBD1 matches 7 bases. This CDR3 is 14 amino acids long. Germline V gene lookup returns CDR1 SGDLS and CDR2 YYNGEE. Unmatched junction bases numbered 6, after V lost 1 base and J lost 5 bases. The CDR3 coding sequence is TGTGCCAGCAGCGTATCGTCACAGGGGAACGAGCAGTACTTC. It yields the protein CASSVSSQGNEQYF.

This clone showed up just a few times. The chain is built from TRBV5-6 and TRBJ2-1, with 7 bases lining up with TRBD1. Germline V gene data show CDR1 as SGHDT and CDR2 as YYEEEE. This CDR3 is 15 amino acids long. Unmatched junction bases numbered 1, after V lost 0 bases and J lost 1 base. The CDR3 region has the DNA TGTGCCAGCAGCTTGGTACAGGGGTCCTACAATGAGCAGTTCTTC. Protein sequence: CASSLVQGSYNEQFF.

This chain joins TRBV6-5 and TRBJ2-3, with 7 bases fitting TRBD1. This CDR3 contains 15 residues. The germline V gene encodes CDR1 MNHEY and CDR2 SVGAGI. Germline trimming cut 5 bases from V and 3 bases from J; bases unmatched to any gene: 8. CDR3: CASSQQGRSTDTQYF. In DNA form, the CDR3 reads TGTGCCAGCAGTCAACAGGGGCGTAGTACAGATACGCAGTATTTT.

Concerning this clone: The same CDR3 arises from other DNA sequences in this sample as well. This chain connects TRBV5-1 to TRBJ2-5; 10 bases are shared with TRBD1. Germline V gene lookup returns CDR1 SGHRS and CDR2 YFSETQ. The CDR3 has 15 amino acids. Losses at the gene ends were 4 bases for V and 5 bases for J; bases not matched to a gene: 8. This chain's CDR3 is CASSPGTGAWETQYF. CDR3 nucleotide sequence: TGCGCCAGCAGCCCCGGGACAGGGGCTTGGGAGACCCAGTACTTC.

In this sample, this clone turned up a few times. The J gene is TRBJ2-2, the V gene TRBV9; TRBD1 agrees at 9 bases. The CDR3 runs 16 residues. Germline V gives CDR1 SGDLS, CDR2 YYNGEE. V lost 4 bases, J lost 3 bases, and 7 bases stayed unmatched. The CDR3 loop reads CASSPRDREYTGELFF. CDR3 nucleotides: TGTGCCAGCAGCCCTCGGGACAGGGAATACACCGGGGAGCTGTTTTTT.

J is TRBJ2-7 and V is TRBV2, with 13 bases fitting TRBD2. CDR1 is SNHLY, CDR2 FYNNEI, per germline. V lost 6 bases and J lost 4; bases outside the gene matches: 3. The CDR3 is 14 residues long. CDR3 DNA: TGTGCCAGCAGGAAGACTAGCGGGGGGTACGAGCAGTACTTC. This codes for CASRKTSGGYEQYF.

This chain links TRBV6-1 with TRBJ2-1; weak D call: TRBD2 (5 bases). V was trimmed by 4 bases and J by 6 bases, leaving 10 bases between them. From germline, CDR1 is MNHNS and CDR2 SASEGT. The CDR3 length is 13 residues. CDR3 nucleotide sequence: TGTGCCAGCAGTGTCACACGGGGCAATGAGCAGTTCTTC. This encodes CASSVTRGNEQFF.

This chain uses TRBV7-9 with TRBJ1-3, with TRBD1 identical over 7 bases. Germline CDR1 SEHNR, CDR2 FQNEAQ (reference sequence). V shed 5 bases, J shed 2 bases, and the junction held 3 bases outside the gene matches. CDR3 length equals 14 residues. The CDR3 DNA is TGTGCCAGCAGCCCCGACAGGGCTGGAAACACCATATATTTT. Translation: CASSPDRAGNTIYF.